Following are 7 T cell receptor beta chains from one sample sequenced in a study of T cell responses to AZD1222 COVID-19 vaccine. Using immunoSEQ multiplex PCR, the repertoire was profiled, and TCRdb retains in-frame clones only, with some absent. The sample yields roughly 120,000 clones, 75% to 90% seen once. The material sequenced was peripheral blood, taken 28 days after the second AZD1222 dose. The receptor set was obtained from an adult who received the AZD1222 COVID-19 vaccine.

This clone was recorded once. J is TRBJ1-1 and V is TRBV7-9; 9 bases are shared with TRBD1. Germline loops: CDR1 SEHNR, CDR2 FQNEAQ (reference sequence). V was clipped by 1 base and J by 6 bases; unmatched bases: 6. CDR3 length: 15 amino acids. The CDR3 reads CASSLGGQGSAEAFF. The CDR3 nucleotides read TGTGCCAGCAGCTTAGGGGGACAGGGTTCCGCTGAAGCTTTCTTT.

The genes are TRBV3-1 (or the pseudogene TRBV3-2) and TRBJ2-7; 11 positions agree with TRBD2. V lost 3 bases to trimming and J lost 7 bases; unmatched junction nucleotides: 2. The CDR3 length is 13 residues. Germline V gene sequence: CDR1 LGHDT, CDR2 YNNKEL (reference sequence). The CDR3 DNA follows: TGTGCCAGCAGCCAGAGGACTAGCGGGGAGCAGTACTTC. Residues: CASSQRTSGEQYF.

This clone was observed a single time. The chain carries TRBV19 and TRBJ1-3; D is unclear. The length of the CDR3 is 15 residues. The germline V gene encodes CDR1 LNHDA and CDR2 SQIVND (reference sequence). V was trimmed by 4 bases and J by 4 bases, leaving 14 bases between them. The CDR3: CASSNGRMAGNTIYF. In nucleotides, the CDR3 is TGTGCCAGTAGTAATGGCCGAATGGCGGGAAACACCATATATTTT.

The chain links TRBV5-1 to TRBJ2-7; perhaps TRBD1 as D (5 bases). With 4 bases removed from V and 1 base from J, the gap between germline ends came to 12 bases. This CDR3 is 14 amino acids long. Germline V gene lookup returns CDR1 SGHRS and CDR2 YFSETQ. CDR3 bases: TGCGCCAGCAGCCCTCAGACAGAATCCTACGAGCAGTACTTC. This gives the protein CASSPQTESYEQYF.

This clone was picked up one time. V usage is TRBV7-8 and J usage is TRBJ2-6; the D is unclear. V was pared by 1 base and J by 1 base, with 8 bases between. This CDR3 region has 16 residues. From germline, CDR1 is SGHVS and CDR2 FQNEAQ. As DNA, the CDR3 is TGTGCCAGCAGCTTAGGGTTAGGGTCTGGGGCCAACGTCCTGACTTTC. This gives the protein CASSLGLGSGANVLTF.

CDR3 bases: TGTGCCAGCAGAATTGAGGCAGCCTATGGCTACACCTTC. Its protein product is CASRIEAAYGYTF. J is TRBJ1-2 and V is TRBV6-5; D gene unclear. CDR3 length: 13 amino acids. The germline gives CDR1 MNHEY, CDR2 SVGAGI. V was shortened by 6 bases and J by 4 bases, with 12 bases between the two germline ends.

The chain couples TRBV21-1 to TRBJ2-7; TRBD1, as called in the table, went unchecked against the DNA. TRBV21-1 is listed as a pseudogene. The length of the CDR3 is 15 residues. CDR3 in amino acids: CASSTTGTANLEQYF. In DNA form, the CDR3 reads TGTGCCAGCAGCACTACCGGGACAGCAAATCTCGAGCAGTACTTC.